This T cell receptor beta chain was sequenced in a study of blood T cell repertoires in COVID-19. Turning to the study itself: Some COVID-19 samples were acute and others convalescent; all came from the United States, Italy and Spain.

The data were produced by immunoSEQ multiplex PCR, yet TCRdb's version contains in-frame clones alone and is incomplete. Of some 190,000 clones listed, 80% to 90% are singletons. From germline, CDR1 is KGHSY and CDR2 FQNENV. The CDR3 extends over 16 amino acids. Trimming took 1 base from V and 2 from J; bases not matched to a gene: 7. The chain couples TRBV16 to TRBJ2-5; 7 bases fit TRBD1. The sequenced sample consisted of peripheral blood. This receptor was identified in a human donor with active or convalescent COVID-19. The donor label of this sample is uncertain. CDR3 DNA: TGTGCCAGCAGCCAATTGCTTCCGGGACAGCAAGAGACCCAGTACTTC. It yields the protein CASSQLLPGQQETQYF.